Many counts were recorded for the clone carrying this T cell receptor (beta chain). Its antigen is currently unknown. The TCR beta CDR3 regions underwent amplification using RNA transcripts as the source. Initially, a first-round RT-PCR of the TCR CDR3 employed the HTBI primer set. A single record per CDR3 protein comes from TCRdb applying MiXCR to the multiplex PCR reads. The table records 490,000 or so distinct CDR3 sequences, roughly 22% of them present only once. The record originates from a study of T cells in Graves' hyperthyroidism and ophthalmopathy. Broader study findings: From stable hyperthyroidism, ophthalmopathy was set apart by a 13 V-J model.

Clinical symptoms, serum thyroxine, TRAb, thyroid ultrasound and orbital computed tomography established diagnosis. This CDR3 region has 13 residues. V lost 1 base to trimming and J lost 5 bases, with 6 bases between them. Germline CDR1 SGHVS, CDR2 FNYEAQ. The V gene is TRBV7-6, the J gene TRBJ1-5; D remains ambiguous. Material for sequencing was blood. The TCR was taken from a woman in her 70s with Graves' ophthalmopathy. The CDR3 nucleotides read TGTGCCAGCAGCTTAGGGTCCGATCAGCCCCAGCATTTT. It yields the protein CASSLGSDQPQHF.